What follows are 29 T cell receptor beta chains derived from one specimen sequenced in a study of response to subunit inactivated influenza vaccine (dated by TCRdb to between 2017 and 2018). Library generation was performed with RT-PCR. TCRdb records Illumina HiSeq 2500 as the sequencer. TCRdb passed the public sequencing reads through fastp at Q25 and MiXCR, retaining productive beta sequences. Each entry is one CDR3 protein sequence, shown with its most common DNA and genes. This sample has some 300,000 distinct CDR3 sequences in its table, and about 20% of those were observed once. The ten largest clones take up 10% of the sample. The specimen was PBMCs from blood, collected approximately 20 months after vaccination. All receptors come from a man aged 50-75 years who received an inactivated influenza vaccine. Donor details come from another sample of the same person, matched by shared clones.

This clonotype was counted between two and nine times. This sequence joins TRBV11-1 and TRBJ1-6, with D possibly matching TRBD1 (5 bases). Trimming left V 2 bases short and J 10 bases short, with 24 bases between. Germline V gene lookup returns CDR1 SGHAT and CDR2 FQDESV (reference sequence). This CDR3 region has 18 residues. The CDR3 loop is CASSLFFRQGVSQSPLHF. CDR3 DNA: TGTGCCAGCAGCTTATTTTTCCGGCAGGGTGTGAGTCAGTCACCCCTCCACTTT.

The rearrangement links TRBV6-2 or TRBV6-3 to TRBJ1-1; D gene unclear. Deletions cut 2 bases from V and 0 bases from J, with 16 bases between. The CDR3 is 17 amino acids. Per germline, CDR1 MNHEY and CDR2 SVGEGT. CDR3 residues: CASSYRPPPDMNTEAFF. The CDR3 DNA sequence: TGTGCCAGCAGTTACAGGCCCCCCCCGGATATGAACACTGAAGCTTTCTTT.

J is TRBJ2-4 and V is TRBV7-9; 7 nucleotides line up with TRBD1. Germline trimming cut 1 base from V and 8 bases from J; bases unmatched to any gene: 5. The CDR3 spans 14 residues. Germline values: CDR1 SEHNR, CDR2 FQNEAQ (reference sequence). The CDR3 coding sequence is TGTGCCAGCAGCTTAGGACAGGGCCAGGACATTCAGTACTTC. Translating it yields CASSLGQGQDIQYF.

This chain links TRBV6-2 or TRBV6-3 with TRBJ2-7, with 9 bases fitting TRBD2. CDR1 and CDR2 from the germline V gene are MNHEY and SVGEGT. V trimming: 5 bases; J trimming: 6 bases; junction bases outside the gene matches: 11. CDR3 length equals 15 residues. CDR3 sequence reads: CASSPISGRLREQYF. In nucleotides, the CDR3 is TGTGCCAGCAGTCCCATTAGCGGGAGATTGCGCGAGCAGTACTTC.

The chain carries TRBV5-1 and TRBJ2-3; D ambiguous. Germline CDR1 reads SGHRS; CDR2 reads YFSETQ. This CDR3 spans 14 amino acids. V gave up 3 bases and J gave up 5 bases, with 13 bases separating them. This chain's CDR3 is CASSSPRLKDTQYF. The CDR3 nucleotides read TGCGCCAGCAGCTCGCCCCGGTTAAAAGATACGCAGTATTTT.

In this sample, this clonotype turned up a few times. The chain is built from TRBV20-1 and TRBJ2-3, with D possibly TRBD2 on 6 matching bases. V lost 6 bases, J lost 3 bases, and 13 bases lay in between. Germline V gene data show CDR1 as DFQATT and CDR2 as SNEGSKA (reference sequence). The CDR3 has 13 amino acids. In DNA form, the CDR3 reads TGCAGTGCCGAACCAGGACTAACAGATACGCAGTATTTT. It codes for CSAEPGLTDTQYF.

The V gene is TRBV12-3 or TRBV12-4, the J gene TRBJ2-5; D may match TRBD1 or TRBD2 (5 bases each). Trimming took off 4 bases at V and 7 bases at J, with 19 bases between the two ends. The CDR3 has 15 amino acids. The CDR3 DNA reads as TGTGCCAGCAGTTATTCCGGGACGAGTGGCTCGACCCAGTACTTC. Protein: CASSYSGTSGSTQYF.

At least ten counts were recorded for this clonotype. The rearrangement joins TRBV7-2 to TRBJ2-1; 10 bases are shared with TRBD2. The CDR3 has 16 residues. V was clipped by 7 bases and J by 1 base; unmatched bases: 7. CDR1 and CDR2 (germline): SGHTA, FQGNSA. Written as DNA, the CDR3 is TGTGCCAGCAACCCTAGCGGGAGAGAGTCCTACAATGAGCAGTTCTTC. Amino acid sequence: CASNPSGRESYNEQFF.

This clonotype was seen a handful of times. The chain combines TRBV5-1 with TRBJ1-1, with a weak D call TRBD1 (5 bases). This CDR3 contains 14 residues. Germline loops: CDR1 SGHRS, CDR2 YFSETQ. V lost 0 bases, J lost 5 bases, and 11 bases lay in between. The CDR3 DNA sequence: TGCGCCAGCAGCTTGGGTCCCGGGGGGACTGAAGCTTTCTTT. Protein: CASSLGPGGTEAFF. The full variable domain, with the rest looked up from reference TRBV5-1 and TRBJ1-1, is KAGVTQTPRYLIKTRGQQVTLSCSPISGHRSVSWYQQTPGQGLQFLFEYFSETQRNKGNFPGRFSGRQFSNSRSEMNVSTLELGDSALYLCASSLGPGGTEAFFGQGTRLTVV.

DNA of the CDR3: TGTGCCAGCAGTTACTCCGGGGGGGTGACTGAAGCTTTCTTT. Its translation is CASSYSGGVTEAFF. This chain links TRBV6-5 with TRBJ1-1; a weak D match, TRBD1 (5 bases). The CDR3 extends over 14 amino acids. CDR1 is MNHEY, CDR2 SVGAGI, per germline. The V and J ends lost 0 bases and 5 bases respectively, with 10 bases between them.

The sample holds a few counts of this clonotype. The V call is TRBV12-3 or TRBV12-4, the J call TRBJ1-3, with a tentative D call TRBD1 (6 bases). Trimming shortened V by 2 bases and J by 10 bases, and 15 bases separated the two germline ends. The CDR3 runs to 14 residues. CDR3 nucleotides: TGTGCCAGCAGTTTACTGGGACAAAAAAAAACCATATATTTT. It specifies CASSLLGQKKTIYF.

In its sample, this clonotype was seen a few times. The chain combines TRBV19 with TRBJ1-2, with D unresolved. Looked up from germline, CDR1 is LNHDA and CDR2 is SQIVND (reference sequence). CDR3 size: 13 residues. V lost 2 bases, J lost 4 bases, and 8 bases lay in between. The CDR3 loop is CASSIRYGYGYTF. CDR3 nucleotide sequence: TGTGCCAGTAGTATACGTTACGGCTATGGCTACACCTTC.

The sample holds a few counts of this clonotype. The rearrangement joins TRBV4-2 to TRBJ1-2; TRBD1 agrees at 12 bases. CDR1 and CDR2 (germline): LGHNA, YNFKEQ. This CDR3 is 18 amino acids long. The V segment lost 1 base and the J segment 2 bases; nucleotides outside the gene matches: 8. The DNA for the CDR3 is TGTGCCAGCAGCCAAGTTCGTTCGGGGACAGGGGGCAACTATGGCTACACCTTC. Its translation: CASSQVRSGTGGNYGYTF.

This clonotype turned up a few times. The chain couples TRBV7-2 to TRBJ2-3; 10 bases match TRBD2. J lost 6 bases, V lost 1 base, and 4 bases had no gene match. The germline V gene has CDR1 SGHTA and CDR2 FQGNSA. This CDR3 spans 15 amino acids. Here the CDR3 reads CASSLVVTSGDTQYF. CDR3 in DNA: TGTGCCAGCAGCTTAGTTGTGACTAGCGGGGATACGCAGTATTTT.

V gene TRBV4-3 combines with J gene TRBJ2-7; weak D call: TRBD1 (5 bases). The germline V gene encodes CDR1 LGHNA and CDR2 YSLEER. The CDR3 spans 15 residues. V dropped 0 bases and J dropped 4 bases, with 13 bases sitting between them. Written as DNA, the CDR3 is TGCGCCAGCAGCCAAGATGCAGGGTGGAGATACGAGCAGTACTTC. Residues: CASSQDAGWRYEQYF.

This clonotype was counted ten times or more. The rearrangement joins TRBV18 to TRBJ1-2; D not certain. This CDR3 has 15 residues. The germline CDR1 and CDR2 sequences are KGHSH and LQKENI. Between the trimmed V and J ends, which lost 1 base and 8 bases, there was a span of 17 bases. CDR3 in amino acids: CASSPRTGSPGGYTF. The CDR3 DNA follows: TGTGCCAGCTCACCACGCACGGGGTCCCCTGGAGGCTACACCTTC.

The chain links TRBV7-6 to TRBJ2-1; D gene uncertain. The CDR3 is 15 amino acids. Trimming pared 5 bases from V and 7 bases from J, leaving 18 bases between. In germline, CDR1 is SGHVS, CDR2 FNYEAQ. CDR3 sequence (DNA): TGTGCCAGCAGCAGTGGGGTAGCTTTAGCAAATGAGCAGTTCTTC. Translation gives CASSSGVALANEQFF.

This clonotype has only a few counts. The V and J genes are TRBV5-1 and TRBJ1-1; no clear D. The CDR3 loop spans 13 amino acids. Germline V lookup: CDR1 SGHRS, CDR2 YFSETQ. Trimming took off 7 bases at V and 1 base at J, with 11 bases between the two ends. The CDR3 spells CASAALENTEAFF. The CDR3 DNA is TGCGCCAGCGCGGCACTTGAGAACACTGAAGCTTTCTTT.

This clonotype occurred a few times. The chain employs TRBV5-1 and TRBJ2-7, with a tentative D call TRBD2 (5 bases). Germline lookup yields CDR1 SGHRS and CDR2 YFSETQ. The CDR3 loop spans 14 amino acids. Trimming removed 0 bases at V and 2 bases at J, with 9 bases between. CDR3 protein: CASSLGGDTYEQYF. CDR3 bases: TGCGCCAGCAGCTTGGGGGGAGATACCTACGAGCAGTACTTC. Full variable domain (rest looked up from reference TRBV5-1 and TRBJ2-7): KAGVTQTPRYLIKTRGQQVTLSCSPISGHRSVSWYQQTPGQGLQFLFEYFSETQRNKGNFPGRFSGRQFSNSRSEMNVSTLELGDSALYLCASSLGGDTYEQYFGPGTRLTVT.

This clonotype turned up a few times. The chain uses TRBV5-1 and TRBJ1-5; a possible D gene is TRBD1 (5 bases). Germline CDR1 SGHRS, CDR2 YFSETQ. The CDR3 has 14 residues. Trimming shortened V by 4 bases and J by 6 bases, and 14 bases separated the two germline ends. The CDR3 DNA sequence: TGCGCCAGCAGCCTCATGGGGACGAGTCAGCCCCAGCATTTT. Amino acid sequence: CASSLMGTSQPQHF.

This clonotype was seen a handful of times. V is TRBV6-5 and J is TRBJ2-1, with TRBD2 matching over 8 bases. The CDR3 extends over 17 amino acids. Germline loops: CDR1 MNHEY, CDR2 SVGAGI. Trimming cost V 0 bases and J 1 base; bases outside gene matches: 5. The CDR3 DNA sequence: TGTGCCAGCAGTTACTCTCCCGGGACTAGGTCCTACAATGAGCAGTTCTTC. Translation: CASSYSPGTRSYNEQFF.

There are many counts of this clonotype. The chain uses TRBV29-1 and TRBJ1-2; the D gene is possibly TRBD1 (5 bases). Germline CDR1 is SQVTM and CDR2 is ANQGSEA. The length of the CDR3 is 13 residues. Trimming removed 6 bases from V and 7 bases from J, with 18 bases in between. CDR3 DNA: TGCAGCGTCAGAGACAGTCGGAGGTTTGGCTACACCTTC. As protein: CSVRDSRRFGYTF.

V and J are TRBV20-1 and TRBJ2-1, with unresolved D. The CDR3 sequence is 14 residues long. The V gene lost 0 bases and the J gene lost 7 bases, with 13 bases spanning the gap. CDR1 is DFQATT, CDR2 SNEGSKA, per germline (reference sequence). Written as DNA, the CDR3 is TGCAGTGCTAGAGATCTTTTAGGAGCGAATGAGCAGTTCTTC. Translating gives CSARDLLGANEQFF.

The chain is built from TRBV12-3 or TRBV12-4 and TRBJ2-7; 8 nucleotides line up with TRBD1. The CDR3 contains 14 residues. With V trimmed by 6 bases and J by 1 base, 5 bases remained unmatched. CDR3 bases: TGTGCCAGCAGGGAGACAGGGGCTTCCTACGAGCAGTACTTC. The encoded protein is CASRETGASYEQYF.

There are a few counts of this clonotype. The chain recombines TRBV20-1 with TRBJ2-1; D could derive from TRBD1 or TRBD2 (5 bases each). The CDR3 is 15 amino acids. Trimming left V 0 bases short and J 8 bases short, with 17 bases between. CDR1 and CDR2 (germline): DFQATT, SNEGSKA (reference sequence). CDR3 in DNA: TGCAGTGCTAGAGATGTTCTAGGGACCCTTCATGAGCAGTTCTTC. Translated: CSARDVLGTLHEQFF.

In its sample, this clonotype was seen a few times. The genes are TRBV7-9 and TRBJ1-5; 7 nucleotides agree with TRBD1. V shed 6 bases, J shed 3 bases, and the junction held 5 bases outside the gene matches. This CDR3 has 14 residues. CDR1 is SEHNR, CDR2 FQNEAQ, per germline (reference sequence). The CDR3 protein is CASRGDSYNQPQHF. The CDR3 DNA reads TGTGCCAGCAGGGGGGACAGTTACAATCAGCCCCAGCATTTT.

V usage is TRBV20-1 and J usage is TRBJ2-1; TRBD2 matches at 10 bases. The CDR3 totals 18 residues. Germline CDR1 reads DFQATT; CDR2 reads SNEGSKA (reference sequence). V lost 1 base, J lost 4 bases, and 13 bases stayed unmatched. The CDR3 is CSARGTPSSGREYNEQFF. CDR3 DNA: TGCAGTGCTAGAGGAACACCCTCGAGCGGGAGGGAATACAATGAGCAGTTCTTC.

The chain is built from TRBV7-8 and TRBJ1-3; D gene ambiguous. The germline CDR1 and CDR2 sequences are SGHVS and FQNEAQ. Between the trimmed V and J ends, which lost 2 bases and 2 bases, there was a span of 10 bases. The CDR3 is 15 residues long. CDR3 sequence reads: CASSLSGLTGNTIYF. For the CDR3, the DNA is TGTGCCAGCAGCTTATCAGGTCTTACTGGAAACACCATATATTTT.

This clonotype was seen ten or more times. The chain joins TRBV12-3 or TRBV12-4 to TRBJ1-6; D remains unclear. The CDR3 contains 15 residues. V lost 2 bases and J 0 bases, leaving 5 bases between the germline ends. CDR3 protein: CASSLWSSYNSPLHF. CDR3 DNA sequence: TGTGCCAGCAGTTTATGGAGCTCCTATAATTCACCCCTCCACTTT.